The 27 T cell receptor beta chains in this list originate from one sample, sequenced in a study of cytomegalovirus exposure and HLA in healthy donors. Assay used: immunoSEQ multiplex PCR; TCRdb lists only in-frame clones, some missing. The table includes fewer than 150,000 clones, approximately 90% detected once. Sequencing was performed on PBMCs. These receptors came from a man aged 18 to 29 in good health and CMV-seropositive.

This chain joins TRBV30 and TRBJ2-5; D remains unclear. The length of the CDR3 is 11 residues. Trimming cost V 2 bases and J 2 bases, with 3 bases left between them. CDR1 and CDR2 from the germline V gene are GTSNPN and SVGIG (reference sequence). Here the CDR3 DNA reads TGTGCCTGGAGTCCACAAGAGACCCAGTACTTC. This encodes CAWSPQETQYF.

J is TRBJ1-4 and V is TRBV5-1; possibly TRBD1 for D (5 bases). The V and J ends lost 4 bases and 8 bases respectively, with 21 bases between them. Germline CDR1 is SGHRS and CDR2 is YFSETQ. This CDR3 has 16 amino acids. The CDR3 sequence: CASSGGYQTVGEKLFF. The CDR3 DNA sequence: TGCGCCAGCAGCGGGGGGTATCAGACGGTGGGCGAAAAACTGTTTTTT.

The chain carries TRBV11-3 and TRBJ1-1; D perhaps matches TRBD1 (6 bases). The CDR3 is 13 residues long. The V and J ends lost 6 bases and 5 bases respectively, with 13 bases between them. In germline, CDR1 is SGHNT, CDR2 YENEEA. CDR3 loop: CASSQTGKTEAFF. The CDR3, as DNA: TGTGCCAGCAGTCAAACAGGGAAGACTGAAGCTTTCTTT.

The CDR3 loop is CASSQAGTGDYEQYF. Written as DNA, the CDR3 is TGCGCCAGCAGCCAAGCCGGGACAGGGGACTACGAGCAGTACTTC. The chain has TRBV4-1 and TRBJ2-7, with 10 bases lining up with TRBD1. V was clipped by 1 base and J by 3 bases; unmatched bases: 3. CDR1 is MGHRA, CDR2 YSYEKL, per germline. This CDR3 spans 15 amino acids.

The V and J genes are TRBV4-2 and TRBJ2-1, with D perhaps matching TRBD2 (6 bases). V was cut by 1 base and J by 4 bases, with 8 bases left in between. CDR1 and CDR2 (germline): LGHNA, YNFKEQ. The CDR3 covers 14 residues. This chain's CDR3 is CASSQGGTYNEQFF. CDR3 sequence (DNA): TGTGCCAGCAGCCAAGGAGGGACTTACAATGAGCAGTTCTTC.

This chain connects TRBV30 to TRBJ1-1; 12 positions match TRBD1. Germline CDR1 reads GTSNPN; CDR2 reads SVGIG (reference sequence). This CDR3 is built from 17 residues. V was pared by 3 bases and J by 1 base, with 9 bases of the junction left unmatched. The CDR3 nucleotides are TGTGCCTGGAGCAGGGGGACAGGGGGCGAGAGGAACACTGAAGCTTTCTTT. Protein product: CAWSRGTGGERNTEAFF. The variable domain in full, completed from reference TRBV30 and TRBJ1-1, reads SQTIHQWPATLVQPVGSPLSLECTVEGTSNPNLYWYRQAAGRGLQLLFYSVGIGQISSEVPQNLSASRPQDRQFILSSKKLLLSDSGFYLCAWSRGTGGERNTEAFFGQGTRLTVV.

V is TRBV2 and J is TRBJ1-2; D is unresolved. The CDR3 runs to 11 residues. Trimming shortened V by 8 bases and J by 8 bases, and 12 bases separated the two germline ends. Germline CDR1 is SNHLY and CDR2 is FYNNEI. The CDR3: CASLRGGGYTF. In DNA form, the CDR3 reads TGTGCCAGCTTACGGGGTGGCGGCTACACCTTC.

In DNA form, the CDR3 reads TGTGCCAGCAGCACCCGCTCCCCCGGGGGGTTAAATGAGCAGTTCTTC. Translation: CASSTRSPGGLNEQFF. The rearrangement uses TRBV21-1 and TRBJ2-1; TRBD2 reflects the table's D call only, with no check against the DNA. TRBV21-1 is given as a pseudogene. The CDR3 has 16 residues.

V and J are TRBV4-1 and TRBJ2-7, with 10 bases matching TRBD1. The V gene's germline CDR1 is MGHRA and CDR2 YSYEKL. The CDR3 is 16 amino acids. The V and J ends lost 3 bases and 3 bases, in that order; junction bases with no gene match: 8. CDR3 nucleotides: TGCGCCAGCAGCCAGGCGATGACAGGGGGCCTCTACGAGCAGTACTTC. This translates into CASSQAMTGGLYEQYF.

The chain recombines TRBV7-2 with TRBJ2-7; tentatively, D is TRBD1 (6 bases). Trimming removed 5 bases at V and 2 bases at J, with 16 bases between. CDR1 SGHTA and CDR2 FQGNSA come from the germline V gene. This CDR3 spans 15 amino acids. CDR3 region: CASSERTAHPYEQYF. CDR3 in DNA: TGTGCCAGCAGCGAGCGGACAGCCCATCCCTACGAGCAGTACTTC.

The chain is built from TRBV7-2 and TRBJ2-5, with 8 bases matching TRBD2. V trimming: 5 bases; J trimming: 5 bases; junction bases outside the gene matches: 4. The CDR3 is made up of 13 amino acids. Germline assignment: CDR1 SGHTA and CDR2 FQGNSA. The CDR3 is CASSTTSDETQYF. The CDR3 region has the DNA TGTGCCAGCAGCACGACTAGCGACGAGACCCAGTACTTC.

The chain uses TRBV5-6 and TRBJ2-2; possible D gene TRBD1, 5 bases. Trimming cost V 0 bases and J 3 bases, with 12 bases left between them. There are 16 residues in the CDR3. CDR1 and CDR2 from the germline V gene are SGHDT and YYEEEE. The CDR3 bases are TGTGCCAGCAGCTTGGTTGTAGGGGCGGACACCGGGGAGCTGTTTTTT. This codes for CASSLVVGADTGELFF.

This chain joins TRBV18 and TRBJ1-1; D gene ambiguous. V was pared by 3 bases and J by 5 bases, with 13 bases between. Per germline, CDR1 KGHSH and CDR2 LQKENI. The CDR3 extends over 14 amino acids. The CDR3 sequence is CASSPVISSTEAFF. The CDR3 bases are TGTGCCAGCTCACCCGTAATATCGTCTACTGAAGCTTTCTTT.

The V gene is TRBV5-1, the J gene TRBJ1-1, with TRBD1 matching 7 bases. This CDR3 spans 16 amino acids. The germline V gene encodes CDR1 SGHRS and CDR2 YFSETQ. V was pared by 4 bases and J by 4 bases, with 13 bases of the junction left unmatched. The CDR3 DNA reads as TGCGCCAGCAGCCAAACGGGACAGCCTGAGCCCACTGAAGCTTTCTTT. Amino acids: CASSQTGQPEPTEAFF.

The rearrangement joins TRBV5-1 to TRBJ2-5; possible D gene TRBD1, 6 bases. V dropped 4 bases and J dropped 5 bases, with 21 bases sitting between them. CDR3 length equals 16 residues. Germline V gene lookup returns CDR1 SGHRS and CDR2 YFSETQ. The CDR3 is CASSPGGTVVSETQYF. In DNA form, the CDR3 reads TGCGCCAGCAGCCCTGGGGGCACAGTGGTTTCGGAGACCCAGTACTTC.

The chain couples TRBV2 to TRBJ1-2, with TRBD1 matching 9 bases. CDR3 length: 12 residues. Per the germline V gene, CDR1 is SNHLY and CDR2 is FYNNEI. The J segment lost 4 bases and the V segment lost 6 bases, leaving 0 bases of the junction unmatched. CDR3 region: CASRDRGYGYTF. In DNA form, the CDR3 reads TGTGCCAGCAGGGACAGGGGCTATGGCTACACCTTC.

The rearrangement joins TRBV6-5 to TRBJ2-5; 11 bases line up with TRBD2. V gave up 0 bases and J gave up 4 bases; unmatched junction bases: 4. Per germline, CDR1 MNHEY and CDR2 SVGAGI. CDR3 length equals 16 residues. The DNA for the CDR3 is TGTGCCAGCAGTTACTCTAGCGGGGGGGAGTTAGAGACCCAGTACTTC. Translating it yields CASSYSSGGELETQYF.

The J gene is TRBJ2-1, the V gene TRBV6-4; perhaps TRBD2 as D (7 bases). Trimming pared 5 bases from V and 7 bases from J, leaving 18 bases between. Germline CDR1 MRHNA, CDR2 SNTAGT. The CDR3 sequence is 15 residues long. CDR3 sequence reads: CASSTVAGALNEQFF. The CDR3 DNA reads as TGTGCCAGCAGTACAGTGGCGGGGGCCCTAAATGAGCAGTTCTTC.

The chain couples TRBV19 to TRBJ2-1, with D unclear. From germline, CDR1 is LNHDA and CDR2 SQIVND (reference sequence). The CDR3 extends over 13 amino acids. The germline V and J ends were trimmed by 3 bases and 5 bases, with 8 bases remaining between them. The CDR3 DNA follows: TGTGCCAGTAGTATTTACAGCAACAATGAGCAGTTCTTC. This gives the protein CASSIYSNNEQFF. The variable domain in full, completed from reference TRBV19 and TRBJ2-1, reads DGGITQSPKYLFRKEGQNVTLSCEQNLNHDAMYWYRQDPGQGLRLIYYSQIVNDFQKGDIAEGYSVSREKKESFPLTVTSAQKNPTAFYLCASSIYSNNEQFFGPGTRLTVL.

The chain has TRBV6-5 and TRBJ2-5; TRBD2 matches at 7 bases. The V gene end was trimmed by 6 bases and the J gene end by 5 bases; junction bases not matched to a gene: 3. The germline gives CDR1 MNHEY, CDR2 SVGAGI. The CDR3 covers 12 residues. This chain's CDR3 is CASRRGSETQYF. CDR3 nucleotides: TGTGCCAGCAGGCGGGGGTCGGAGACCCAGTACTTC.

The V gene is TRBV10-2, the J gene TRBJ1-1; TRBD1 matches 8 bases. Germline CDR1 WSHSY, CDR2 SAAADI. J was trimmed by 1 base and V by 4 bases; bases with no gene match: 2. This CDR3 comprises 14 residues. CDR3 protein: CASSGQGRNTEAFF. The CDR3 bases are TGCGCCAGCAGTGGACAGGGGCGGAACACTGAAGCTTTCTTT.

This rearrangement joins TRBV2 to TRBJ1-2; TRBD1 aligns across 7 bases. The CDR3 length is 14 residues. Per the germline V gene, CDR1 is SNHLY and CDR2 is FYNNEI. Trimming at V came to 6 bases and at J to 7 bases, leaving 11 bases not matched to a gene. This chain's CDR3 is CASSVGRGASGYTF. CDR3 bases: TGTGCCAGCAGCGTCGGCAGGGGGGCTTCTGGCTACACCTTC.

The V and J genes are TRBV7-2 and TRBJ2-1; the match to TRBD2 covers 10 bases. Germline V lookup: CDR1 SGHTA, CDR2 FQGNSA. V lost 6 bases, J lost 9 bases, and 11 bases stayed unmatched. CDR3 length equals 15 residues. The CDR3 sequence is CASSSERGGPSEQFF. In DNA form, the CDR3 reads TGTGCCAGCAGTTCCGAGCGGGGGGGCCCATCTGAGCAGTTCTTC. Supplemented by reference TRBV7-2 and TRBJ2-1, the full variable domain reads GAGVSQSPSNKVTEKGKDVELRCDPISGHTALYWYRQSLGQGLEFLIYFQGNSAPDKSGLPSDRFSAERTGGSVSTLTIQRTQQEDSAVYLCASSSERGGPSEQFFGPGTRLTVL.

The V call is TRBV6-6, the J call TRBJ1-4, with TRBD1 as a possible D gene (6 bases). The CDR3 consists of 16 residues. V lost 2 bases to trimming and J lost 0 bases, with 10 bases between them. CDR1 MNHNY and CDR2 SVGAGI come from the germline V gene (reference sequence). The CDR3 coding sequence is TGTGCCAGCAGTTACGGACAGACGGCAACTAATGAAAAACTGTTTTTT. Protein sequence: CASSYGQTATNEKLFF.

The CDR3 loop reads CASSRTDRERYEQYF. The CDR3 nucleotides are TGTGCCAGCAGTCGAACGGACAGGGAAAGGTACGAGCAGTACTTC. The chain recombines TRBV7-9 with TRBJ2-7, with 8 bases lining up with TRBD1. Germline CDR1 and CDR2: SEHNR and FQNEAQ (reference sequence). This CDR3 region has 15 residues. With 6 bases clipped from V and 4 bases from J, the junction kept 11 bases outside the gene matches. The complete variable domain, with remaining parts taken from reference TRBV7-9 and TRBJ2-7, reads DTGVSQNPRHKITKRGQNVTFRCDPISEHNRLYWYRQTLGQGPEFLTYFQNEAQLEKSRLLSDRFSAERPKGSFSTLEIQRTEQGDSAMYLCASSRTDRERYEQYFGPGTRLTVT.

The CDR3 region has the DNA TGTGCCAGCATCGATCTAGCGGGGGAAGAGACCCAGTACTTC. Its protein product is CASIDLAGEETQYF. This chain joins TRBV7-9 and TRBJ2-5; 10 nucleotides align to TRBD2. Trimming took 7 bases from V and 3 from J; bases not matched to a gene: 5. CDR1 is SEHNR, CDR2 FQNEAQ, per germline (reference sequence). CDR3 size: 14 residues.

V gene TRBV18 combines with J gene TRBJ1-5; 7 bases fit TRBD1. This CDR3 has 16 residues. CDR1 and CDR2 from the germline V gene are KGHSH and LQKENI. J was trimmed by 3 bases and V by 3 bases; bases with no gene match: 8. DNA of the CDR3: TGTGCCAGCTCACCGGGGACAGCAAACACCAATCAGCCCCAGCATTTT. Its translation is CASSPGTANTNQPQHF.